A single sample gave rise to the 21 T cell receptor beta chains below, sequenced in a study of blood T cell repertoires in COVID-19. The method was immunoSEQ multiplex PCR; TCRdb's version includes in-frame clones alone and lacks a portion of them. The table lists 90,000 to 150,000 clones, about two thirds of them singletons, with more than 0.8% in the top ten. Sample: peripheral blood. These receptors all come from a human donor with acute or convalescent COVID-19. The donor label of this sample is uncertain.

This rearrangement joins TRBV2 to TRBJ2-3; 12 nucleotides agree with TRBD2. The CDR3 sequence is 20 residues long. V gave up 6 bases and J gave up 2 bases; unmatched junction bases: 18. Germline CDR1 is SNHLY and CDR2 is FYNNEI. The CDR3 here is CASSKTGLAGLREDTDTQYF. The CDR3 DNA follows: TGTGCCAGCAGCAAAACAGGACTAGCGGGGTTAAGGGAGGACACAGATACGCAGTATTTT.

The chain uses TRBV11-2 and TRBJ2-2, with D perhaps TRBD2 (6 bases). Trimming took 3 bases from V and 3 from J, leaving 8 bases between them. Germline CDR1 and CDR2: SGHAT and FQNNGV. The CDR3 length is 14 residues. The CDR3 nucleotides are TGTGCCAGCAGCTTTGGAGGGTACACCGGGGAGCTGTTTTTT. It translates to CASSFGGYTGELFF.

The gene calls are TRBV15 and TRBJ2-1; 9 bases agree with TRBD1. The germline gives CDR1 LNHNV, CDR2 YYDKDF (reference sequence). This CDR3 has 16 residues. V shed 3 bases, J shed 0 bases, and the junction held 3 bases outside the gene matches. CDR3 residues: CATSRWDRASYNEQFF. DNA of the CDR3: TGTGCCACCAGCAGGTGGGACAGGGCCTCCTACAATGAGCAGTTCTTC.

Only a few counts were recorded for this clone. The CDR3 region has the DNA TGCAGCGTTGAGATCCGGACAGGGATGGGAGAAAAACTGTTTTTT. This sequence encodes CSVEIRTGMGEKLFF. This chain connects TRBV29-1 to TRBJ1-4, with TRBD1 identical over 8 bases. Per germline, CDR1 SQVTM and CDR2 ANQGSEA. CDR3 length: 15 amino acids. V shed 3 bases, J shed 8 bases, and the junction held 11 bases outside the gene matches.

The chain employs TRBV7-2 and TRBJ2-3; 9 bases fit TRBD2. V gave up 5 bases and J gave up 4 bases; unmatched junction bases: 10. The CDR3 sequence is 16 residues long. Germline CDR1 reads SGHTA; CDR2 reads FQGNSA. CDR3 sequence reads: CASSPGTSLWADTQYF. DNA for the CDR3: TGTGCCAGCAGCCCGGGGACTAGCTTATGGGCAGATACGCAGTATTTT.

The chain has TRBV7-9 and TRBJ2-5, with 8 nucleotides matching TRBD1. In germline, CDR1 is SEHNR, CDR2 FQNEAQ (reference sequence). CDR3 length: 15 amino acids. The V and J ends lost 3 bases and 0 bases, in that order; junction bases with no gene match: 3. The chain's CDR3 is CASSFGQGDQETQYF. The CDR3 coding sequence is TGTGCCAGCAGCTTTGGACAGGGAGACCAAGAGACCCAGTACTTC.

The chain combines TRBV14 with TRBJ2-3; 10 nucleotides match TRBD1. V was clipped by 0 bases and J by 1 base; unmatched bases: 4. This CDR3 has 17 residues. Germline CDR1 reads SGHDN; CDR2 reads FVKESK. CDR3 region: CASSQEGQGKGTDTQYF. In DNA form, the CDR3 reads TGTGCCAGCAGCCAAGAGGGACAGGGGAAAGGCACAGATACGCAGTATTTT.

The chain uses TRBV7-3 and TRBJ2-5; weak D call: TRBD2 (6 bases). Per the germline V gene, CDR1 is SGHTA and CDR2 is FQGTGA. Trimming shortened V by 4 bases and J by 5 bases, and 11 bases separated the two germline ends. The CDR3 consists of 13 residues. CDR3: CASSWAEGETQYF. The DNA for the CDR3 is TGTGCCAGCAGCTGGGCGGAGGGGGAGACCCAGTACTTC.

This clone was seen a handful of times. The chain is built from TRBV7-8 and TRBJ1-1; maybe TRBD1 (6 bases). The V end was cut by 9 bases, the J end by 4 bases, with 15 bases between. The germline V gene encodes CDR1 SGHVS and CDR2 FQNEAQ. The CDR3 runs 13 residues. In DNA, the CDR3 is TGTGCCAGTCAGGGGCAGGGTTTCACTGAAGCTTTCTTT. It codes for CASQGQGFTEAFF.

This clone is medium-sized by share. The chain recombines TRBV13 with TRBJ1-6; the match to TRBD1 covers 10 bases. The CDR3 runs to 17 residues. Trimming removed 6 bases from V and 9 bases from J; junction bases left unmatched: 14. CDR1 and CDR2 (germline): PRHDT, FYEKMQ (reference sequence). The CDR3, as DNA: TGTGCCAGCAGTATCGGGGACAGGGGCAGATTAGGTTCACCCCTCCACTTT. It specifies CASSIGDRGRLGSPLHF.

V is TRBV7-2 and J is TRBJ2-5; D may be TRBD1 (5 bases). Trimming shortened V by 3 bases and J by 5 bases, and 7 bases separated the two germline ends. This CDR3 contains 12 residues. CDR1 SGHTA and CDR2 FQGNSA come from the germline V gene. DNA of the CDR3: TGTGCCAGCAGCTTGTACAGGGAGACCCAGTACTTC. Translated, it gives CASSLYRETQYF. The entire variable domain, with the rest obtained from reference TRBV7-2 and TRBJ2-5, is as follows: GAGVSQSPSNKVTEKGKDVELRCDPISGHTALYWYRQSLGQGLEFLIYFQGNSAPDKSGLPSDRFSAERTGGSVSTLTIQRTQQEDSAVYLCASSLYRETQYFGPGTRLLVL.

This rearrangement joins TRBV7-2 to TRBJ1-6, with 8 bases lining up with TRBD1. The germline gives CDR1 SGHTA, CDR2 FQGNSA. V was pared by 5 bases and J by 9 bases, with 6 bases of the junction left unmatched. The length of the CDR3 is 14 residues. The CDR3 nucleotides read TGTGCCAGCAGCAGCGACAGGGGAGTTTCACCCCTCCACTTT. Protein product: CASSSDRGVSPLHF.

The V and J genes are TRBV20-1 and TRBJ2-1, with 8 bases matching TRBD2. Per the germline V gene, CDR1 is DFQATT and CDR2 is SNEGSKA (reference sequence). V shed 3 bases, J shed 6 bases, and the junction held 1 base outside the gene matches. The CDR3 length is 12 residues. For the CDR3, the DNA is TGCAGTGCTAGTACTAGCGGCAATGAGCAGTTCTTC. This codes for CSASTSGNEQFF.

The V gene is TRBV5-5, the J gene TRBJ1-6; weak D call: TRBD1 (6 bases). Trimming removed 2 bases at V and 4 bases at J, with 13 bases between. CDR1 and CDR2 from the germline V gene are SGHKS and YYEKEE (reference sequence). CDR3 length: 16 residues. CDR3 amino acids: CASSFRDTTYNSPLHF. CDR3 DNA: TGTGCCAGCAGCTTCCGGGACACGACATATAATTCACCCCTCCACTTT.

Of note for this clone: This sample also contains other DNA sequences that code for the same CDR3. The chain uses TRBV12-3 or TRBV12-4 and TRBJ1-2, with D maybe TRBD1 (5 bases). The CDR3 loop spans 11 amino acids. With 4 bases removed from V and 5 bases from J, the gap between germline ends came to 5 bases. The CDR3: CASSSGYGYTF. DNA of the CDR3: TGTGCCAGCAGTTCAGGGTATGGCTACACCTTC.

The chain employs TRBV6-2 or TRBV6-3 and TRBJ1-1; 8 nucleotides match TRBD1. V was clipped by 6 bases and J by 5 bases; unmatched bases: 14. The CDR3 is 16 residues long. Germline V gene lookup returns CDR1 MNHEY and CDR2 SVGEGT. The CDR3 loop reads CASSPRGQARGTEAFF. In DNA, the CDR3 is TGTGCCAGCAGCCCCCGGGGACAGGCTCGAGGGACTGAAGCTTTCTTT.

CDR3 sequence reads: CSVVTGIEQYF. The CDR3 region has the DNA TGCAGCGTAGTTACAGGGATCGAGCAGTACTTC. J is TRBJ2-7 and V is TRBV29-1; maybe TRBD1 (6 bases). V lost 6 bases and J lost 6, with 12 bases in between. This CDR3 contains 11 residues. Germline V gene data show CDR1 as SQVTM and CDR2 as ANQGSEA.

Concerning this clone: At one boundary the junction diverges from the germline segment, which might be a read error. The V gene is TRBV15, the J gene TRBJ1-2, with D possibly being TRBD1 (5 bases). The germline CDR1 and CDR2 sequences are LNHNV and YYDKDF (reference sequence). This CDR3 comprises 13 residues. CDR3 in DNA: TGTGCCACCCGCAGTAGGGGTTCCTATGGCTACACCTTC. It yields the protein CATRSRGSYGYTF.

Note on this clone: Other nucleotide sequences in the sample specify the same CDR3. The chain employs TRBV9 and TRBJ2-3; no clear D. CDR3 length: 14 residues. CDR1 and CDR2 (germline): SGDLS, YYNGEE. V was cut by 0 bases and J by 0 bases, with 5 bases left in between. The CDR3 region has the DNA TGTGCCAGCAGCGTAGACAAAAGCACAGATACGCAGTATTTT. It codes for CASSVDKSTDTQYF.

The chain joins TRBV6-6 to TRBJ1-6, with TRBD1 as a possible D gene (6 bases). This CDR3 comprises 13 residues. CDR1 is MNHNY, CDR2 SVGAGI, per germline (reference sequence). V lost 2 bases and J 9 bases, leaving 8 bases between the germline ends. DNA of the CDR3: TGTGCCAGCAGTTACGGGGGCGGTTCACCCCTCCACTTT. Its translation is CASSYGGGSPLHF.

V usage is TRBV29-1 and J usage is TRBJ2-3; D might be TRBD2 (7 bases). V was pared by 5 bases and J by 0 bases, with 24 bases between. Germline V gene data show CDR1 as SQVTM and CDR2 as ANQGSEA. CDR3 length: 18 amino acids. The CDR3 region is CSVRVRGVTRGSTDTQYF. DNA for the CDR3: TGCAGCGTTAGGGTCAGGGGTGTCACGCGGGGGAGCACAGATACGCAGTATTTT.